This T cell receptor beta chain was sequenced for a study of shared clonotypes between healthy human individuals. TCRdb's table, derived via immunoSEQ multiplex PCR, lists solely in-frame clones and lacks some. The sample records 950,000 to 1,200,000 clones, roughly 80% being singletons. Looked up from germline, CDR1 is SGHTA and CDR2 is FQGNSA. Trimming pared 1 base from V and 2 bases from J, leaving 11 bases between. The CDR3 extends over 15 amino acids. The sequence came from a man younger than 35 in good health. Some clones in this sample may be carry-over from other donors' samples. The rearrangement joins TRBV7-2 to TRBJ2-5; tentatively, D is TRBD2 (5 bases). Sequenced sample: memory CD4+ T cells from PBMCs. The subset: CD45RA-negative fraction. Here the CDR3 DNA reads TGTGCCAGCAGCTTAGGAGGGCCCGGGCAAGAGACCCAGTACTTC. Translating gives CASSLGGPGQETQYF. The complete variable domain, with remaining parts taken from reference TRBV7-2 and TRBJ2-5, reads GAGVSQSPSNKVTEKGKDVELRCDPISGHTALYWYRQSLGQGLEFLIYFQGNSAPDKSGLPSDRFSAERTGGSVSTLTIQRTQQEDSAVYLCASSLGGPGQETQYFGPGTRLLVL.